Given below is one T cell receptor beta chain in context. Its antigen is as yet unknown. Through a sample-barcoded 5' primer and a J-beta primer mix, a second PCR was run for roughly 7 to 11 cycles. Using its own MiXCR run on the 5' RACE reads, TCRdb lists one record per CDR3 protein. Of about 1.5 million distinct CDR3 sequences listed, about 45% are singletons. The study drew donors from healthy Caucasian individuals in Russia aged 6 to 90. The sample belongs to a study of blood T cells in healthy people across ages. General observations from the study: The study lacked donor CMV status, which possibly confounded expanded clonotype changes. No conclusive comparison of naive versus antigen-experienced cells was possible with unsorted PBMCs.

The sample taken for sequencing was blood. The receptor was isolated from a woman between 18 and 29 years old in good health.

CDR3: CASSKGEGSSNTEAFF. For the CDR3, the DNA is TGTGCCAGCAGCAAAGGGGAGGGAAGCTCGAACACTGAAGCTTTCTTT. V is TRBV21-1 and J is TRBJ1-1. TRBV21-1 is recorded as a pseudogene. CDR3 length equals 16 residues.